This entry lists 28 T cell receptor beta chains sequenced from one sample in a study of blood T cell repertoires in COVID-19. Clones were read by immunoSEQ multiplex PCR, and TCRdb kept only the in-frame ones, dropping some. The table includes some 510,000 clones, roughly 90% detected once. The sequenced sample was PBMCs or T cells enriched from blood (not recorded which). All receptors derive from a woman between 35 and 50 years old who had recovered from COVID-19.

This chain connects TRBV3-1 (or the pseudogene TRBV3-2) to TRBJ1-4; D is possibly TRBD1 (5 bases). Germline V CDR1 and CDR2: LGHDT, YNNKEL (reference sequence). The CDR3 has 15 amino acids. The ends were cut back, 1 base at V and 8 bases at J, with 14 bases in the middle. The CDR3 nucleotides read TGTGCCAGCAGCCAAGCGTTGACAGTAGGGGAAAAACTGTTTTTT. Its translation: CASSQALTVGEKLFF.

This sequence joins TRBV7-2 and TRBJ2-2, with 7 bases lining up with TRBD2. V shed 3 bases, J shed 3 bases, and the junction held 4 bases outside the gene matches. The CDR3 runs 15 residues. Germline loops: CDR1 SGHTA, CDR2 FQGNSA. CDR3 bases: TGTGCCAGCAGCTTCAATAGCGGGCACACCGGGGAGCTGTTTTTT. Its protein is CASSFNSGHTGELFF. The full variable domain, its missing parts supplied by reference TRBV7-2 and TRBJ2-2, is GAGVSQSPSNKVTEKGKDVELRCDPISGHTALYWYRQSLGQGLEFLIYFQGNSAPDKSGLPSDRFSAERTGGSVSTLTIQRTQQEDSAVYLCASSFNSGHTGELFFGEGSRLTVL.

This chain uses TRBV12-3 or TRBV12-4 with TRBJ1-5, with D unresolved. The CDR3 runs to 13 residues. Between the trimmed V and J ends, which lost 2 bases and 10 bases, there was a span of 12 bases. This chain's CDR3 is CASSLIRESPQHF. In DNA, the CDR3 is TGTGCCAGCAGTTTAATCCGGGAAAGCCCCCAGCATTTT.

This clone was detected only a few times. This sequence joins TRBV27 and TRBJ1-4, with 11 positions matching TRBD1. CDR3 length: 17 residues. After removal of 5 bases from V and 3 bases from J, the junction contained 8 bases not matched to a gene. The V gene's germline CDR1 is MNHEY and CDR2 SMNVEV (reference sequence). The CDR3 region has the DNA TGTGCCAGCAGTCCCGGACAGGGGGCGCTACCTAATGAAAAACTGTTTTTT. This gives the protein CASSPGQGALPNEKLFF.

The chain carries TRBV27 and TRBJ2-1, with D perhaps matching TRBD2 (5 bases). Per the germline V gene, CDR1 is MNHEY and CDR2 is SMNVEV (reference sequence). This CDR3 has 14 amino acids. Trimming removed 4 bases at V and 5 bases at J, with 12 bases between. CDR3 nucleotides: TGTGCCAGCAGTTCTGTGGGAGCTCACAATGAGCAGTTCTTC. Protein sequence: CASSSVGAHNEQFF.

The chain employs TRBV7-8 and TRBJ2-7; 7 nucleotides match TRBD1. Germline assignment: CDR1 SGHVS and CDR2 FQNEAQ. The CDR3 consists of 15 residues. V was clipped by 1 base and J by 4 bases; unmatched bases: 7. CDR3 residues: CASSLEGTAKYEQYF. The CDR3 DNA reads TGTGCCAGCAGCTTAGAAGGGACAGCTAAATACGAGCAGTACTTC. The whole variable domain, filled in from reference TRBV7-8 and TRBJ2-7, reads GAGVSQSPRYKVAKRGQDVALRCDPISGHVSLFWYQQALGQGPEFLTYFQNEAQLDKSGLPSDRFFAERPEGSVSTLKIQRTQQEDSAVYLCASSLEGTAKYEQYFGPGTRLTVT.

The chain carries TRBV5-4 and TRBJ2-7, with D possibly TRBD1 on 5 matching bases. The CDR3 is made up of 15 amino acids. The V and J ends lost 3 bases and 2 bases respectively, with 15 bases between them. Germline V gene data show CDR1 as SGHNT and CDR2 as YYREEE (reference sequence). The CDR3 region is CASSSPGITPYEQYF. DNA of the CDR3: TGTGCCAGCAGCTCCCCAGGGATTACCCCCTACGAGCAGTACTTC.

This rearrangement joins TRBV14 to TRBJ2-7, with TRBD1 matching 7 bases. Germline V gene lookup returns CDR1 SGHDN and CDR2 FVKESK. With V trimmed by 4 bases and J by 4 bases, 1 base remained unmatched. The CDR3 consists of 12 residues. The CDR3 sequence is CASSLQGYEQYF. Written as DNA, the CDR3 is TGTGCCAGCAGCCTACAGGGGTACGAGCAGTACTTC.

V usage is TRBV12-5 and J usage is TRBJ2-5, with D tentatively TRBD2 (6 bases). V was shortened by 4 bases and J by 1 base, with 10 bases between the two germline ends. This CDR3 has 14 amino acids. CDR1 and CDR2 from the germline V gene are LGHNT and FRNRAP. In DNA form, the CDR3 reads TGTGCTAGTGGTTCCCAGGGAGGCCAAGAGACCCAGTACTTC. Protein: CASGSQGGQETQYF.

J is TRBJ1-2 and V is TRBV14; D not resolved. The CDR3 loop spans 14 amino acids. V gave up 3 bases and J gave up 6 bases, with 14 bases separating them. Germline values: CDR1 SGHDN, CDR2 FVKESK. This chain's CDR3 is CASSQTRSPHGYTF. The CDR3 region has the DNA TGTGCCAGCAGCCAGACGAGGTCACCCCATGGCTACACCTTC.

The rearrangement links TRBV30 to TRBJ2-4; D is uncertain. V was clipped by 4 bases and J by 6 bases, with 16 bases between them. Germline V gene lookup returns CDR1 GTSNPN and CDR2 SVGIG (reference sequence). The CDR3 loop spans 14 amino acids. The CDR3 region is CAWIRRSRRNIQYF. CDR3 in DNA: TGTGCCTGGATTCGCAGATCGAGGCGAAACATTCAGTACTTC.

The chain carries TRBV4-1 and TRBJ2-5; TRBD1 might be the D (5 bases). Germline-derived CDR1 and CDR2 are MGHRA and YSYEKL. Trimming shortened V by 2 bases and J by 7 bases, and 8 bases separated the two germline ends. CDR3 length equals 12 residues. The CDR3: CASSQYQGTQYF. The CDR3 nucleotides read TGCGCCAGCAGCCAATACCAGGGGACCCAGTACTTC.

The chain is built from TRBV7-7 and TRBJ2-5; the match to TRBD1 covers 7 bases. This CDR3 spans 16 amino acids. Germline values: CDR1 SSHAT, CDR2 FNYEAQ (reference sequence). The J segment lost 0 bases and the V segment lost 5 bases, leaving 9 bases of the junction unmatched. CDR3 residues: CASSARDRRYQETQYF. CDR3 in DNA: TGTGCCAGCAGCGCCCGGGACAGAAGGTACCAAGAGACCCAGTACTTC. Complete variable domain (other parts from reference TRBV7-7 and TRBJ2-5): GAGVSQSPRYKVTKRGQDVTLRCDPISSHATLYWYQQALGQGPEFLTYFNYEAQPDKSGLPSDRFSAERPEGSISTLTIQRTEQRDSAMYRCASSARDRRYQETQYFGPGTRLLVL.

This clone appeared a single time. J is TRBJ1-6 and V is TRBV27; TRBD1 might be the D (6 bases). Germline CDR1 MNHEY, CDR2 SMNVEV (reference sequence). This CDR3 spans 16 amino acids. Trimming removed 5 bases from V and 2 bases from J, with 13 bases in between. DNA for the CDR3: TGTGCCAGCAGTCCTACAGGGCTCCCCTATAATTCACCCCTCCACTTT. Its translation: CASSPTGLPYNSPLHF.

The chain uses TRBV28 and TRBJ2-3; perhaps TRBD1 as D (5 bases). The length of the CDR3 is 13 residues. Trimming shortened V by 6 bases and J by 4 bases, and 11 bases separated the two germline ends. Looked up from germline, CDR1 is MDHEN and CDR2 is SYDVKM. DNA of the CDR3: TGTGCCAGCAGCCCCGACAGCCCAGATACGCAGTATTTT. This gives the protein CASSPDSPDTQYF.

The chain joins TRBV27 to TRBJ1-4; TRBD1 is a possible D gene (5 bases). The CDR3 spans 18 residues. The V gene lost 5 bases and the J gene lost 9 bases, with 28 bases spanning the gap. In germline, CDR1 is MNHEY, CDR2 SMNVEV (reference sequence). CDR3 loop: CASSLRSGRGFKGKKLFF. The DNA of the CDR3 is TGTGCCAGCAGTCTCCGCTCTGGAAGAGGCTTTAAGGGGAAAAAACTGTTTTTT.

V and J are TRBV11-3 and TRBJ2-7; 11 positions match TRBD2. The CDR3 sequence is 16 residues long. The germline V gene has CDR1 SGHNT and CDR2 YENEEA. Trimming cost V 5 bases and J 4 bases; bases outside gene matches: 10. The CDR3 loop is CASSPLEPSGRYEQYF. For the CDR3, the DNA is TGTGCCAGCAGCCCCCTGGAGCCTAGCGGGAGGTACGAGCAGTACTTC.

There are a few counts of this clone. In nucleotides, the CDR3 is TGTGCCAGCAGCTTCCAAGCGGGAGTTAACGAGCAGTACTTC. It is translated as CASSFQAGVNEQYF. V and J are TRBV7-9 and TRBJ2-7, with TRBD2 matching 8 bases. CDR1 is SEHNR and CDR2 is FQNEAQ in the germline V gene (reference sequence). The V gene end was trimmed by 3 bases and the J gene end by 5 bases; junction bases not matched to a gene: 6. This CDR3 is 14 amino acids long.

The rearrangement links TRBV6-2 or TRBV6-3 to TRBJ2-7; 8 bases agree with TRBD2. The trim removed 2 bases at V and 0 bases at J, leaving 12 bases unmatched. Germline V gene lookup returns CDR1 MNHEY and CDR2 SVGEGT. CDR3 length: 18 residues. In nucleotides, the CDR3 is TGTGCCAGCAGTTACACAGACCCGCGGGGGGCCCTCTCCTACGAGCAGTACTTC. Translating gives CASSYTDPRGALSYEQYF.

In regard to this clone: A junction boundary mismatches the germline segment, possibly from a read error. The chain is built from TRBV6-2 or TRBV6-3 and TRBJ1-2, with D hard to call. CDR3 length equals 13 residues. Per the germline V gene, CDR1 is MNHEY and CDR2 is SVGEGT. Here the CDR3 DNA reads TGTGCCGGCAGCCCCTGGGAGGGCAATGGCTACACCTTC. The encoded protein is CAGSPWEGNGYTF.

The gene calls are TRBV6-5 and TRBJ2-7; D is ambiguous. The CDR3 sequence is 12 residues long. Deletions cut 6 bases from V and 7 bases from J, with 13 bases between. Germline V gene sequence: CDR1 MNHEY, CDR2 SVGAGI. The CDR3 coding sequence is TGTGCCAGCAGAGCCGCTGGTACGGAGCAGTACTTC. Translated, it gives CASRAAGTEQYF.

The chain links TRBV27 to TRBJ2-3, with TRBD2 matching 11 bases. The CDR3 spans 16 residues. The V gene's germline CDR1 is MNHEY and CDR2 SMNVEV (reference sequence). The trim removed 8 bases at V and 5 bases at J, leaving 12 bases unmatched. DNA of the CDR3: TGTGCCAGCGCCCCCCGCTTAGCGGGAGGGGGAGATACGCAGTATTTT. The encoded protein is CASAPRLAGGGDTQYF.

This sequence joins TRBV10-3 and TRBJ1-6; no clear D gene. V shed 2 bases and J shed 7 bases, with 15 bases lying between them. Germline V gene sequence: CDR1 ENHRY, CDR2 SYGVKD. The CDR3 runs 16 residues. CDR3 in DNA: TGTGCCATCAGTGAGAGGAGGGAGTCCATGAATTCACCCCTCCACTTT. Its protein product is CAISERRESMNSPLHF.

This sequence joins TRBV10-1 and TRBJ2-1; D unclear. The germline gives CDR1 WNHNN, CDR2 SYGVQD (reference sequence). CDR3 size: 14 residues. Trimming took off 5 bases at V and 1 base at J, with 9 bases between the two ends. In nucleotides, the CDR3 is TGCGCCAGCAGTCCCAGTCCTTCCTACAATGAGCAGTTCTTC. Translating gives CASSPSPSYNEQFF.

This chain links TRBV9 with TRBJ2-2; 9 nucleotides agree with TRBD2. The CDR3 sequence is 16 residues long. Per the germline V gene, CDR1 is SGDLS and CDR2 is YYNGEE. The V segment lost 1 base and the J segment 5 bases; nucleotides outside the gene matches: 6. CDR3 nucleotides: TGTGCCAGCAGCGTAAGGTCAGCGGGAGGTACCGGGGAGCTGTTTTTT. This gives the protein CASSVRSAGGTGELFF.

The chain links TRBV29-1 to TRBJ2-1; the match to TRBD1 covers 7 bases. This CDR3 is built from 16 residues. With 1 base clipped from V and 3 bases from J, the junction kept 9 bases outside the gene matches. The germline V gene has CDR1 SQVTM and CDR2 ANQGSEA. The CDR3 region is CSVEAEQGRLYNEQFF. The CDR3 DNA is TGCAGCGTTGAAGCCGAACAGGGGCGACTCTACAATGAGCAGTTCTTC.

V is TRBV6-4 and J is TRBJ2-7; 14 bases match TRBD2. Germline V gives CDR1 MRHNA, CDR2 SNTAGT. CDR3 length: 18 residues. V lost 6 bases to trimming and J lost 0 bases; unmatched junction nucleotides: 10. In DNA form, the CDR3 reads TGTGCCAGCAGAGCCGGGACTAGCGGGAGAGGCCCCTCCTACGAGCAGTACTTC. Its protein is CASRAGTSGRGPSYEQYF.

This chain uses TRBV15 with TRBJ2-3; TRBD2 agrees at 7 bases. CDR3 length: 14 residues. V lost 8 bases, J lost 2 bases, and 7 bases stayed unmatched. The V gene's germline CDR1 is LNHNV and CDR2 YYDKDF (reference sequence). The CDR3 loop reads CATDGGRLTDTQYF. In nucleotides, the CDR3 is TGTGCCACCGATGGCGGGAGACTCACAGATACGCAGTATTTT.